Listed below are T cell receptor beta chains from one sample, sequenced in a study of blood T cell repertoires in COVID-19. The assay was immunoSEQ multiplex PCR, and TCRdb's table has in-frame clones only and misses some. The repertoire holds 380,000 or so clones, with roughly 90% as singletons. Sequenced: peripheral blood. All receptors come from a man between 40 and 49 years old with acute or convalescent COVID-19. CDR3s include the opening cysteine and the closing phenylalanine or tryptophan. Fields, in order: D gene, V gene, CDR3 length, clone size, J gene, CDR3 protein, CDR3 DNA. D genes are given only for firm matches. Not all rows give a size; the values are once, few, many and, for expanded clones, a class.

>-|TRBV6-2/TRBV6-3|15|once|TRBJ1-5
CASSSWELRNQPQHF
TGTGCCAGCAGTTCCTGGGAGCTTCGCAATCAGCCCCAGCATTTT
>-|TRBV11-2|14|-|TRBJ2-2
CASSLAGVAGELFF
TGTGCCAGCAGCTTAGCAGGGGTTGCCGGGGAGCTGTTTTTT
>-|TRBV2|13|-|TRBJ2-7
CASKVLAAYEQYF
TGTGCCAGCAAAGTTTTAGCGGCCTACGAGCAGTACTTC
>TRBD1|TRBV18|13|-|TRBJ2-7
CASSQGTGGEQYF
TGTGCCAGCTCACAAGGGACAGGGGGTGAGCAGTACTTC
>TRBD1|TRBV30|11|-|TRBJ1-1
CAWRVDRAAFF
TGTGCCTGGAGAGTGGACAGGGCGGCTTTCTTT
>TRBD2|TRBV24-1|17|-|TRBJ2-2
CATSGPGTSGTTGELFF
TGTGCCACCAGTGGCCCCGGGACTAGCGGGACAACCGGGGAGCTGTTTTTT
>TRBD1|TRBV28|15|-|TRBJ1-2
CASTQGGELIYGYTF
TGTGCCAGCACCCAAGGGGGCGAGCTGATCTATGGCTACACCTTC
>TRBD1|TRBV27|15|-|TRBJ2-2
CASSLRTGIAGELFF
TGTGCCAGCAGTCTTCGGACAGGGATTGCCGGGGAGCTGTTTTTT
>-|TRBV7-3|14|once|TRBJ2-7
CASSLSRTAQEQYF
TGTGCCAGCAGCTTAAGTAGAACAGCTCAAGAGCAGTACTTC
>-|TRBV7-3|13|-|TRBJ2-2
CASRSLEAGELFF
TGTGCCAGCAGAAGCTTGGAGGCCGGGGAGCTGTTTTTT
>-|TRBV19|14|-|TRBJ1-5
CASSIIGSGQPQHF
TGTGCCAGTAGTATTATTGGGTCGGGGCAGCCCCAGCATTTT
>-|TRBV6-5|14|-|TRBJ1-2
CASSYGASNYGYTF
TGTGCCAGCAGTTACGGGGCCAGTAACTATGGCTACACCTTC
>-|TRBV11-3|14|once|TRBJ2-1
CASSPLGGQVEQFF
TGTGCCAGCAGCCCCCTAGGAGGGCAGGTTGAGCAGTTCTTC
>-|TRBV18|14|once|TRBJ2-3
CASSPPGITDTQYF
TGTGCCAGCTCACCCCCGGGGATCACAGATACGCAGTATTTT
>-|TRBV28|14|-|TRBJ2-1
CASSSQAGYNEQFF
TGTGCCAGCAGTTCCCAGGCGGGGTACAATGAGCAGTTCTTC
>TRBD1|TRBV15|15|-|TRBJ1-4
CATSRTGTENEKLFF
TGTGCCACCAGCAGAACCGGGACAGAGAATGAAAAACTGTTTTTT
>-|TRBV30|14|few|TRBJ2-5
CAWSPGSLRETQYF
TGTGCCTGGAGTCCCGGCTCCCTCAGGGAGACCCAGTACTTC
>TRBD1|TRBV30|12|-|TRBJ1-2
CAYVPGQAPYTF
TGTGCCTACGTTCCGGGACAGGCCCCCTACACCTTC
>TRBD1|TRBV27|18|-|TRBJ1-6
CASSLSGGQGTYNSPLHF
TGTGCCAGCAGTTTATCGGGTGGACAGGGGACCTATAATTCACCCCTCCACTTT
>-|TRBV7-9|15|-|TRBJ1-3
CASSPDRLGGNTIYF
TGTGCCAGCAGCCCCGACAGGTTAGGTGGAAACACCATATATTTT
>-|TRBV12-3/TRBV12-4|12|-|TRBJ1-6
CASSRTNSPLHF
TGTGCCAGCAGTAGGACAAATTCACCCCTCCACTTT
>-|TRBV7-3|12|-|TRBJ2-7
CASSLFGREQYF
TGTGCCAGCAGCTTATTTGGGCGCGAGCAGTACTTC
>-|TRBV18|14|-|TRBJ1-2
CASSPDQGGGGYTF
TGTGCCAGCTCACCGGACCAGGGAGGAGGTGGCTACACCTTC
>-|TRBV5-4|14|-|TRBJ2-7
CASRAETGPYEQYF
TGTGCCAGCAGGGCGGAGACAGGTCCGTACGAGCAGTACTTC
>-|TRBV27|13|-|TRBJ1-2
CASSLARDYGYTF
TGTGCCAGCAGTTTGGCCCGTGACTATGGCTACACCTTC
>TRBD1|TRBV6-1|16|few|TRBJ2-1
CASSEGEGQGHNEQFF
TGTGCCAGCAGTGAAGGAGAGGGACAGGGGCACAATGAGCAGTTCTTC
>TRBD2|TRBV5-8|18|-|TRBJ2-3
CASSSTFGLAGGPDTQYF
TGTGCCAGCAGCTCTACGTTCGGACTAGCGGGGGGGCCAGATACGCAGTATTTT
>-|TRBV4-1|14|-|TRBJ2-7
CASSQVGSLREQYF
TGCGCCAGCAGCCAAGTGGGGAGCCTGAGGGAGCAGTACTTC
>TRBD1|TRBV5-5|13|-|TRBJ1-1
CASSFGDRGLAFF
TGTGCCAGCAGCTTCGGGGACAGGGGGTTAGCTTTCTTT
>TRBD1|TRBV7-9|15|-|TRBJ2-5
CASSQQGVVKETQYF
TGTGCCAGCAGTCAGCAGGGGGTCGTTAAAGAGACCCAGTACTTC
>-|TRBV4-3|16|-|TRBJ1-2
CASSQESGVSNYGYTF
TGCGCCAGCAGCCAAGAATCCGGGGTTTCTAACTATGGCTACACCTTC
>-|TRBV7-9|14|-|TRBJ1-5
CATGRTGSNQPQHF
TGTGCCACAGGGCGGACCGGTAGCAATCAGCCCCAGCATTTT
>TRBD2|TRBV29-1|15|-|TRBJ2-1
CSTGGAGATYNEQFF
TGCAGCACGGGAGGTGCGGGAGCCACCTACAATGAGCAGTTCTTC
>TRBD1|TRBV19|15|-|TRBJ1-1
CASIPGTGSRAEAFF
TGTGCCAGTATCCCGGGGACAGGGTCTAGGGCTGAAGCTTTCTTT
>-|TRBV5-1|19|-|TRBJ1-2
CASSLDLPSIGQRVHGYTF
TGCGCCAGCAGCTTGGATCTCCCCTCGATTGGACAGAGAGTCCATGGCTACACCTTC
>TRBD1|TRBV5-4|14|-|TRBJ1-2
CASSFTDRDYGYTF
TGTGCCAGCAGCTTTACCGACAGGGACTATGGCTACACCTTC
>-|TRBV6-5|15|-|TRBJ1-6
CASSYNTKANSPLHF
TGTGCCAGCAGTTACAATACTAAAGCCAATTCACCCCTCCACTTT
>TRBD2|TRBV10-3|15|-|TRBJ2-5
CAISPNEREQETQYF
TGTGCCATCAGTCCGAATGAGCGGGAACAAGAGACCCAGTACTTC
>-|TRBV29-1|13|few|TRBJ2-5
CSVERGGPETQYF
TGCAGCGTTGAAAGGGGGGGGCCAGAGACCCAGTACTTC
>TRBD1|TRBV7-9|14|-|TRBJ1-4
CASSLPGGWEKLFF
TGTGCCAGCAGCTTACCAGGGGGTTGGGAAAAACTGTTTTTT
>-|TRBV7-9|15|-|TRBJ1-2
CASSLSLDFNYGYTF
TGTGCCAGCAGCCTATCTCTCGACTTTAACTATGGCTACACCTTC
>-|TRBV18|14|-|TRBJ2-7
CASSPKTGSYEQYF
TGTGCCAGCTCACCTAAGACAGGATCCTACGAGCAGTACTTC
>-|TRBV20-1|14|once|TRBJ2-1
CSASGAAGRNEQFF
TGCAGTGCTAGTGGGGCGGCAGGGCGGAATGAGCAGTTCTTC
>TRBD2|TRBV10-3|17|-|TRBJ2-3
CAISESWASGGGDTQYF
TGTGCCATCAGTGAGTCGTGGGCTAGCGGGGGTGGAGATACGCAGTATTTT
>TRBD1|TRBV6-4|16|-|TRBJ2-7
CASSPGTARGSYEQYF
TGTGCCAGCAGCCCTGGGACAGCCCGAGGGAGCTACGAGCAGTACTTC
>TRBD1|TRBV19|15|-|TRBJ1-1
CASNRDREVETEAFF
TGTGCCAGTAACCGGGACAGGGAAGTAGAAACTGAAGCTTTCTTT
>-|TRBV5-1|16|-|TRBJ2-3
CASSLEARQFTDTQYF
TGCGCCAGCAGCTTGGAGGCTAGGCAGTTCACAGATACGCAGTATTTT
>-|TRBV4-1|13|-|TRBJ1-6
CASSYREDSPLHF
TGCGCCAGCAGTTACAGGGAAGATTCACCCCTCCACTTT
>-|TRBV5-1|15|-|TRBJ1-4
CASSFTPATNEKLFF
TGCGCCAGCAGCTTTACACCTGCAACTAATGAAAAACTGTTTTTT
>TRBD2|TRBV15|17|-|TRBJ2-2
CATSNPGLAPYTGELFF
TGTGCCACCAGCAACCCGGGACTAGCGCCATACACCGGGGAGCTGTTTTTT
>-|TRBV5-1|12|-|TRBJ2-7
CASRLDNYEQYF
TGCGCCAGCAGATTGGACAACTACGAGCAGTACTTC
>-|TRBV11-2|13|-|TRBJ2-7
CASSLVGAYEQYF
TGTGCCAGCAGCTTAGTCGGGGCCTACGAGCAGTACTTC
>-|TRBV7-2|16|-|TRBJ2-7
CASSFSFPRSSYEQYF
TGTGCCAGCAGCTTTTCCTTTCCGAGGAGCTCCTACGAGCAGTACTTC